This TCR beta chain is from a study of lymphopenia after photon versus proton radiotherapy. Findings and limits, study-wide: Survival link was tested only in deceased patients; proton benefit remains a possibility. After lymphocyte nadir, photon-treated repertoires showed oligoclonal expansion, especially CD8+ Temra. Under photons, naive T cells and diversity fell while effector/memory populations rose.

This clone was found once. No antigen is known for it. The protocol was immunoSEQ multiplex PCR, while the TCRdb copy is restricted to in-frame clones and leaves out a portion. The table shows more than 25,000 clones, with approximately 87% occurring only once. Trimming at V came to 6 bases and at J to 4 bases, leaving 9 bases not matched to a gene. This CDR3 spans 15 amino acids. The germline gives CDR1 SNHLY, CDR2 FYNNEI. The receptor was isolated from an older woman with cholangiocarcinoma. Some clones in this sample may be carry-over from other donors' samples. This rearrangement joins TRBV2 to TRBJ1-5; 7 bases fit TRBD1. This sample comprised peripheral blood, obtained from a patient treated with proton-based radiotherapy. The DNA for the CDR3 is TGTGCCAGCAGCCCCCAGGGGGTAAAAAATCAGCCCCAGCATTTT. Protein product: CASSPQGVKNQPQHF.